Each of the 20 T cell receptor beta chains below was sequenced from the same sample in a study of T cell responses to AZD1222 COVID-19 vaccine. Assay used: immunoSEQ multiplex PCR; TCRdb lists only in-frame clones, some missing. The table has 84,000 or so clones, 70% to 90% seen once. Source: peripheral blood, taken on day 0 of AZD1222 vaccination. The receptor set was obtained from an adult in good health.

The chain joins TRBV19 to TRBJ1-2; D is unclear. Germline V gives CDR1 LNHDA, CDR2 SQIVND (reference sequence). The CDR3 is 10 residues long. Trimming removed 8 bases at V and 12 bases at J, with 13 bases between. The CDR3 here is CASGNTVNTF. The CDR3 bases are TGTGCCAGTGGAAATACAGTGAACACCTTC.

In this sample, this clone turned up a few times. This rearrangement joins TRBV19 to TRBJ2-1, with 8 bases matching TRBD2. Germline values: CDR1 LNHDA, CDR2 SQIVND (reference sequence). CDR3 size: 15 residues. V gave up 1 base and J gave up 9 bases; unmatched junction bases: 8. CDR3 DNA: TGTGCCAGTAGTATAGTGGCAGCGGGAGTGGTTGAGCAGTTCTTC. The encoded protein is CASSIVAAGVVEQFF.

V is TRBV5-6 and J is TRBJ2-3; unclear D gene. Trimming shortened V by 0 bases and J by 1 base, and 15 bases separated the two germline ends. The germline V gene has CDR1 SGHDT and CDR2 YYEEEE. CDR3 length: 17 amino acids. The CDR3 region is CASSLAFKAMGTDTQYF. The CDR3 bases are TGTGCCAGCAGCTTGGCCTTTAAGGCTATGGGCACAGATACGCAGTATTTT.

DNA for the CDR3: TGTGCCAGCGGGTCAACAGGGTGGGTCACTGAAGCTTTCTTT. Protein product: CASGSTGWVTEAFF. The rearrangement links TRBV27 to TRBJ1-1, with a possible D match to TRBD1 (6 bases). This CDR3 is 14 amino acids long. Per the germline V gene, CDR1 is MNHEY and CDR2 is SMNVEV (reference sequence). V was pared by 8 bases and J by 4 bases, with 17 bases between.

The chain links TRBV19 to TRBJ1-5; maybe TRBD1 (5 bases). CDR3 length: 16 amino acids. Germline lookup yields CDR1 LNHDA and CDR2 SQIVND (reference sequence). V lost 3 bases and J lost 3, with 15 bases in between. The CDR3 coding sequence is TGTGCCAGTAGTATCTCTGGTCGGACACCCAATCAGCCCCAGCATTTT. Its protein is CASSISGRTPNQPQHF.

The chain carries TRBV5-5 and TRBJ1-2; possibly TRBD1 for D (6 bases). CDR1 and CDR2 from the germline V gene are SGHKS and YYEKEE (reference sequence). V was cut by 2 bases and J by 3 bases, with 14 bases left in between. The CDR3 covers 15 residues. CDR3 amino acids: CASSFGTLGDYGYTF. The CDR3 DNA follows: TGTGCCAGCAGCTTCGGGACACTCGGAGACTATGGCTACACCTTC.

The rearrangement uses TRBV27 and TRBJ1-6; D call uncertain. The germline CDR1 and CDR2 sequences are MNHEY and SMNVEV (reference sequence). CDR3 length: 12 amino acids. V lost 3 bases to trimming and J lost 8 bases, with 5 bases between them. The CDR3 nucleotides are TGTGCCAGCAGTTTTAGTGATTCACCCCTCCACTTT. Protein product: CASSFSDSPLHF.

This chain connects TRBV5-1 to TRBJ2-6; no clear D gene. Germline assignment: CDR1 SGHRS and CDR2 YFSETQ. V was pared by 7 bases and J by 4 bases, with 15 bases between. CDR3 length equals 15 residues. The CDR3 spells CASQRAATGANVLTF. Here the CDR3 DNA reads TGCGCCAGCCAACGGGCCGCGACCGGGGCCAACGTCCTGACTTTC. Full variable domain (rest looked up from reference TRBV5-1 and TRBJ2-6): KAGVTQTPRYLIKTRGQQVTLSCSPISGHRSVSWYQQTPGQGLQFLFEYFSETQRNKGNFPGRFSGRQFSNSRSEMNVSTLELGDSALYLCASQRAATGANVLTFGAGSRLTVL.

V usage is TRBV7-9 and J usage is TRBJ2-5; 7 nucleotides align to TRBD1. V was pared by 5 bases and J by 4 bases, with 19 bases of the junction left unmatched. Per germline, CDR1 SEHNR and CDR2 FQNEAQ (reference sequence). The CDR3 is made up of 18 amino acids. Written as DNA, the CDR3 is TGTGCCAGCAGCCAACCAGGGACAGCCCCACGGAATTCAGAGACCCAGTACTTC. Encoded protein: CASSQPGTAPRNSETQYF.

V and J are TRBV2 and TRBJ2-1; TRBD2 agrees at 7 bases. Germline lookup yields CDR1 SNHLY and CDR2 FYNNEI. The CDR3 has 14 residues. Trimming cost V 5 bases and J 10 bases; bases outside gene matches: 11. The CDR3 loop reads CASSLRTSRSEQFF. The CDR3 DNA is TGTGCCAGCAGTCTACGGACTAGTAGGTCGGAGCAGTTCTTC.

This clone showed up just once. This CDR3 is CASSPSGQDTEAFF. The CDR3 DNA reads TGTGCCAGCAGCCCATCGGGACAAGACACTGAAGCTTTCTTT. This chain links TRBV7-9 with TRBJ1-1, with D possibly TRBD1 on 6 matching bases. This CDR3 is 14 amino acids long. Germline V CDR1 and CDR2: SEHNR, FQNEAQ (reference sequence). The V and J ends lost 5 bases and 3 bases respectively, with 13 bases between them. The whole variable domain, filled in from reference TRBV7-9 and TRBJ1-1, reads DTGVSQNPRHKITKRGQNVTFRCDPISEHNRLYWYRQTLGQGPEFLTYFQNEAQLEKSRLLSDRFSAERPKGSFSTLEIQRTEQGDSAMYLCASSPSGQDTEAFFGQGTRLTVV.

The chain is built from TRBV4-1 and TRBJ2-7, with a possible D match to TRBD2 (5 bases). This CDR3 has 14 residues. CDR1 and CDR2 (germline): MGHRA, YSYEKL. The V end lost 0 bases, the J end lost 7 bases, and 13 bases lay between the germline ends. The CDR3 region has the DNA TGCGCCAGCAGCCAAGATCGGGGTTTGGGGGAGCAGTACTTC. Protein: CASSQDRGLGEQYF.

The chain carries TRBV4-3 and TRBJ1-5, with D unclear. The CDR3 runs to 15 residues. From germline, CDR1 is LGHNA and CDR2 YSLEER. Trimming removed 0 bases from V and 3 bases from J, with 9 bases in between. The DNA for the CDR3 is TGCGCCAGCAGCCAAGATGGAAAGAACAATCAGCCCCAGCATTTT. Translated: CASSQDGKNNQPQHF.

The gene calls are TRBV5-1 and TRBJ2-5; D remains ambiguous. The CDR3 runs to 14 residues. Trimming removed 2 bases at V and 0 bases at J, with 8 bases between. Germline assignment: CDR1 SGHRS and CDR2 YFSETQ. The CDR3 DNA reads as TGCGCCAGCAGCTTCTCTACAAACCAAGAGACCCAGTACTTC. Protein product: CASSFSTNQETQYF.

The chain recombines TRBV19 with TRBJ2-1, with D perhaps TRBD2 (5 bases). There are 13 residues in the CDR3. V lost 0 bases to trimming and J lost 8 bases, with 8 bases between them. Germline lookup yields CDR1 LNHDA and CDR2 SQIVND (reference sequence). The CDR3 loop reads CASSIDPGYEQFF. The CDR3 nucleotides read TGTGCCAGTAGTATAGATCCGGGGTATGAGCAGTTCTTC.

The chain joins TRBV12-5 to TRBJ2-1; 9 positions agree with TRBD2. CDR3 size: 18 residues. The germline CDR1 and CDR2 sequences are LGHNT and FRNRAP. V shed 0 bases, J shed 5 bases, and the junction held 11 bases outside the gene matches. CDR3 sequence (DNA): TGTGCTAGTGGTTTGGTACGATTGGCGGGACTAGCCCACAATGAGCAGTTCTTC. Its translation is CASGLVRLAGLAHNEQFF.

This chain uses TRBV3-1 (or the pseudogene TRBV3-2) with TRBJ2-5; TRBD2 matches at 7 bases. Trimming cost V 8 bases and J 2 bases; bases outside gene matches: 8. Germline CDR1 and CDR2: LGHDT and YNNKEL (reference sequence). The CDR3 has 14 residues. The CDR3: CASDPSGTQETQYF. The CDR3 nucleotides read TGTGCCAGCGATCCCAGCGGGACTCAAGAGACCCAGTACTTC.

CDR3 DNA sequence: TGTGCCAGCAGGAGGAGAGATAATTCACCCCTCCACTTT. Amino acid sequence: CASRRRDNSPLHF. V and J are TRBV2 and TRBJ1-6; D not certain. The CDR3 contains 13 residues. CDR1 is SNHLY, CDR2 FYNNEI, per germline. Trimming removed 6 bases from V and 5 bases from J, with 8 bases in between.

The rearrangement uses TRBV10-1 and TRBJ2-1; 10 positions match TRBD2. The CDR3 length is 16 residues. Unmatched junction bases numbered 9, after V lost 3 bases and J lost 7 bases. Germline V gene lookup returns CDR1 WNHNN and CDR2 SYGVQD (reference sequence). CDR3 coding DNA: TGCGCCAGCAGTGATGGCCGGGCTAGCGGGAGAAATGAGCAGTTCTTC. As protein: CASSDGRASGRNEQFF.

The chain joins TRBV7-6 to TRBJ2-3; D gene uncertain. V shed 3 bases and J shed 2 bases, with 0 bases lying between them. The CDR3 is 11 residues long. Per germline, CDR1 SGHVS and CDR2 FNYEAQ. The CDR3 nucleotides are TGTGCCAGCAGCTTCACAGATACGCAGTATTTT. This translates into CASSFTDTQYF.